The text below deals with one T cell receptor beta chain. Its antigen is currently unknown. The V segment lost 4 bases and the J segment 8 bases; nucleotides outside the gene matches: 9. The length of the CDR3 is 14 residues. The V gene's germline CDR1 is LNHDA and CDR2 SQIVND (reference sequence). This sample was taken from a study of T cell responses to AZD1222 COVID-19 vaccine. Overall study findings and caveats: Donor demographics were predominantly white British with a female majority; clonal diversity may be underestimated.

Assay used: immunoSEQ multiplex PCR; TCRdb lists only in-frame clones, some missing. Seen here are about 140,000 clones, approximately 90% observed once, and the top ten hold approximately 4.5%. The sequence was collected from an adult in good health. The V call is TRBV19, the J call TRBJ2-3; 7 positions match TRBD1. Sequenced here: peripheral blood, sampled on day 0 of AZD1222 vaccination. The CDR3: CASSTDRPRGTQYF. DNA for the CDR3: TGTGCCAGTAGTACGGACAGGCCCAGGGGTACGCAGTATTTT. Full variable domain (rest looked up from reference TRBV19 and TRBJ2-3): DGGITQSPKYLFRKEGQNVTLSCEQNLNHDAMYWYRQDPGQGLRLIYYSQIVNDFQKGDIAEGYSVSREKKESFPLTVTSAQKNPTAFYLCASSTDRPRGTQYFGPGTRLTVL.